The 14 T cell receptor beta chains below come from one sample, sequenced in a study of blood T cell repertoires in COVID-19. Libraries were prepared by immunoSEQ multiplex PCR; TCRdb keeps only in-frame clonotypes and omits some of them. Among 15,000 to 20,000 clones listed, more than 65% were seen once. The sample taken for sequencing was peripheral blood. The receptors originated from a man aged 65-85 years with COVID-19, enrolled during active disease.

The chain recombines TRBV28 with TRBJ2-7; D call uncertain. This CDR3 contains 16 residues. The germline V and J ends were trimmed by 5 bases and 6 bases, with 23 bases remaining between them. Germline V gene data show CDR1 as MDHEN and CDR2 as SYDVKM. This CDR3 reads CASSPFAETFYSEQYF. CDR3 nucleotide sequence: TGTGCCAGCAGTCCCTTCGCGGAAACATTTTACTCCGAGCAGTACTTC.

V gene TRBV18 combines with J gene TRBJ1-2; 8 bases are a match to TRBD1. CDR1 KGHSH and CDR2 LQKENI come from the germline V gene. This CDR3 comprises 13 residues. V gave up 5 bases and J gave up 6 bases; unmatched junction bases: 5. Written as DNA, the CDR3 is TGTGCCAGCTCAGTCGGACAGGGTCATGGCTACACCTTC. This sequence encodes CASSVGQGHGYTF.

The chain has TRBV28 and TRBJ1-1, with D possibly being TRBD1 (5 bases). The CDR3 length is 13 residues. V was pared by 2 bases and J by 7 bases, with 11 bases between. Looked up from germline, CDR1 is MDHEN and CDR2 is SYDVKM. The CDR3 DNA follows: TGTGCCAGCAGTTTAGGAGGGGATGATGAAGCTTTCTTT. Protein product: CASSLGGDDEAFF.

The chain joins TRBV29-1 to TRBJ1-5; 8 nucleotides align to TRBD1. The CDR3 spans 13 residues. Trimming took 6 bases from V and 3 from J; bases not matched to a gene: 4. Germline values: CDR1 SQVTM, CDR2 ANQGSEA. In nucleotides, the CDR3 is TGCAGCGTATCGGGACAGGCCAATCAGCCCCAGCATTTT. Protein sequence: CSVSGQANQPQHF.

This chain connects TRBV24-1 to TRBJ2-3; 9 bases agree with TRBD1. The CDR3 is 16 amino acids. With 7 bases clipped from V and 1 base from J, the junction kept 8 bases outside the gene matches. Germline V gene lookup returns CDR1 KGHDR and CDR2 SFDVKD. Here the CDR3 DNA reads TGTGCCACCAGCAAGACAGGGGGATTCGGCACAGATACGCAGTATTTT. It encodes CATSKTGGFGTDTQYF.

The chain has TRBV5-4 and TRBJ1-2; no firm D call. This CDR3 is 13 amino acids long. V lost 4 bases, J lost 5 bases, and 12 bases lay in between. Germline CDR1 SGHNT, CDR2 YYREEE (reference sequence). The CDR3 region is CASSEPGGYGYTF. CDR3 bases: TGTGCCAGCAGCGAACCCGGAGGGTATGGCTACACCTTC. The whole variable domain, remainder taken from reference TRBV5-4 and TRBJ1-2, is ETGVTQSPTHLIKTRGQQVTLRCSSQSGHNTVSWYQQALGQGPQFIFQYYREEENGRGNFPPRFSGLQFPNYSSELNVNALELDDSALYLCASSEPGGYGYTFGSGTRLTVV.

This chain links TRBV9 with TRBJ2-2; 7 nucleotides agree with TRBD2. The CDR3 length is 17 residues. Germline V CDR1 and CDR2: SGDLS, YYNGEE. Trimming at V came to 1 base and at J to 1 base, leaving 7 bases not matched to a gene. CDR3 protein: CASSVTPGTMNTGELFF. The CDR3 DNA follows: TGTGCCAGCAGCGTAACCCCAGGGACTATGAACACCGGGGAGCTGTTTTTT. The full variable domain, in which reference TRBV9 and TRBJ2-2 provide the parts outside the CDR3, is DSGVTQTPKHLITATGQRVTLRCSPRSGDLSVYWYQQSLDQGLQFLIQYYNGEERAKGNILERFSAQQFPDLHSELNLSSLELGDSALYFCASSVTPGTMNTGELFFGEGSRLTVL.

The chain employs TRBV28 and TRBJ2-7, with 9 bases that match TRBD1. Germline V CDR1 and CDR2: MDHEN, SYDVKM. Trimming cost V 7 bases and J 1 base; bases outside gene matches: 5. This CDR3 is 14 amino acids long. In nucleotides, the CDR3 is TGTGCCAGCAAGGGGACAGGGAAGTCCTACGAGCAGTACTTC. Amino acid sequence: CASKGTGKSYEQYF.

The V call is TRBV6-5, the J call TRBJ2-7, with 12 bases fitting TRBD1. J gave up 6 bases and V 2 bases, and 5 bases lay outside the gene matches. The CDR3 extends over 15 amino acids. Germline values: CDR1 MNHEY, CDR2 SVGAGI. The CDR3 region has the DNA TGTGCCAGCAGTTACCCGGGACAGGGGGCCTCCGAGCAGTACTTC. It specifies CASSYPGQGASEQYF.

The chain carries TRBV24-1 and TRBJ2-3, with D possibly matching TRBD1 (5 bases). The length of the CDR3 is 14 residues. Germline CDR1 reads KGHDR; CDR2 reads SFDVKD. The V end was cut by 6 bases, the J end by 2 bases, with 11 bases between. CDR3 sequence (DNA): TGTGCCACCAGTCAGGGTCTGGCCACAGATACGCAGTATTTT. It translates to CATSQGLATDTQYF.

The V call is TRBV5-8, the J call TRBJ2-7, with TRBD2 as a possible D gene (6 bases). The CDR3 sequence is 16 residues long. V was cut by 1 base and J by 6 bases, with 20 bases left in between. The V gene's germline CDR1 is SGHTS and CDR2 YDEGEE. Written as DNA, the CDR3 is TGTGCCAGCAGCTTGTCTGGTAGCGGAGACCCCCGCGAGCAGTACTTC. It specifies CASSLSGSGDPREQYF.

The chain combines TRBV2 with TRBJ1-1; TRBD1 aligns across 11 bases. The CDR3 runs 12 residues. In germline, CDR1 is SNHLY, CDR2 FYNNEI. J was trimmed by 4 bases and V by 11 bases; bases with no gene match: 3. The CDR3 protein is CAGGTGGTEAFF. The CDR3 coding sequence is TGTGCCGGAGGGACAGGGGGCACTGAAGCTTTCTTT.

The genes are TRBV5-1 and TRBJ1-6; D might be TRBD1 (5 bases). Germline values: CDR1 SGHRS, CDR2 YFSETQ. Deletions cut 0 bases from V and 6 bases from J, with 10 bases between. The CDR3 runs to 15 residues. The CDR3 DNA is TGCGCCAGCAGCTTGGCCCAGGGAAGTAATTCACCCCTCCACTTT. It specifies CASSLAQGSNSPLHF.

The V gene is TRBV11-2, the J gene TRBJ2-3; D remains unclear. CDR3 length: 14 amino acids. Trimming removed 0 bases at V and 2 bases at J, with 6 bases between. Germline values: CDR1 SGHAT, CDR2 FQNNGV. CDR3 nucleotide sequence: TGTGCCAGCAGCTTAGATCTTTTCACAGATACGCAGTATTTT. Translated, it gives CASSLDLFTDTQYF. The variable domain in full, with the rest retrieved from reference TRBV11-2 and TRBJ2-3, is EAGVAQSPRYKIIEKRQSVAFWCNPISGHATLYWYQQILGQGPKLLIQFQNNGVVDDSQLPKDRFSAERLKGVDSTLKIQPAKLEDSAVYLCASSLDLFTDTQYFGPGTRLTVL.